Here is one T cell receptor beta chain with its context. Its target is not known. The data are from a study of cytomegalovirus exposure and HLA in healthy donors. Study-level information: Membership in the Caucasian-associated ancestry cluster was found for 75% to 85% of 300 to 500 genotyped donors.

Study-wide results and caveats: Diagnosis of cytomegalovirus status made by the classifier reportedly showed high specificity and sensitivity. Prediction of most subjects' HLA-A and HLA-B alleles by TCR beta sequences was reportedly accurate. In a later analysis, DRB1 alleles had the most associated TCRs; HLA-C alleles the fewest.

Germline lookup yields CDR1 SGHRS and CDR2 YFSETQ. This CDR3 is built from 14 residues. V lost 0 bases, J lost 10 bases, and 11 bases lay in between. Both 60 Vbeta primers and 13 Jbeta primers went into the PCR. Produced via immunoSEQ multiplex PCR; TCRdb's table is partial and in-frame only. Seen here are over 100,000 clones, under 85% observed once, and the top ten hold 7.7%. This chain joins TRBV5-1 and TRBJ1-6; D might be TRBD1 (6 bases). The clonotype was recovered from a woman in her forties or fifties in good health and CMV-seropositive. The sequencing input was PBMCs. The CDR3 DNA reads as TGCGCCAGCAGCTTGGAACAGGGCAGATCACCCCTCCACTTT. It codes for CASSLEQGRSPLHF.